This TCR beta chain was found in a study of blood T cell repertoires in COVID-19 (dated by TCRdb to the early 2020s). Turning to the overall study: Samples covering the acute and convalescent phases of COVID-19 were provided by collaborators in the United States, Italy and Spain. The prospective study material was composed of cDNA or gDNA derived from T cells, B-cell-depleted T cells, or PBMCs. The dataset comprised deeply sampled blood TCRbeta repertoires from subjects exposed to, actively infected with, or recovered from COVID-19. The repertoires were released in a freely available public database intended as a resource for research on the immune response to SARS-CoV-2. The samples were drawn from the first 160 participants of the ongoing ImmuneRACE study and from about 1,200 subjects provided by 6 global collaborators. Nearly every sample came with metadata listing a de-identified subject ID, COVID-19 status, age in years and sex. Where available, HLA class I and class II types were taken from metadata supplied by the sample provider and were not determined by assay-based typing.

Enrolling through a virtual design, the prospective study's participants ranged in age from roughly 18 to 95 years and lived across around 25 United States geographic areas. To assign participants to cohorts, the prospective study relied on clinical history that participants themselves reported in a screening survey and a study questionnaire. Exposed participants had been in contact, within 2 weeks of entering the study, with a person who had a PCR-confirmed or clinician-diagnosed case of COVID-19. Each participant in the prospective study had whole blood, serum and a nasopharyngeal or oropharyngeal swab collected by mobile phlebotomists. Participants in the prospective study had the option to provide additional blood draws and questionnaires over a roughly 2-month period. Blood samples from the prospective study were shipped frozen or at room temperature prior to DNA extraction. Findings and caveats that apply to the study as a whole: How much clinical and demographic metadata was included differed by source and by participant, and the metadata was provided uncurated.

Cut back by 1 base and 1 base, the V and J ends lie 10 bases apart. Reading the germline V gene gives CDR1 LGHNA and CDR2 YSLEER. Spanning cysteine to phenylalanine, the CDR3 consists of 15 amino acids. CDR3 DNA is the only sequence kept; it has 45 bases, read in frame from the first base. In its sample, this clone was seen once. No cognate antigen has been identified for it. It has no much larger one-base neighbor in the sample; base qualities were not kept. TCRbeta CDR3 regions were amplified from genomic DNA using the immunoSEQ Assay, a bias-controlled multiplex PCR. Turning to the authors' computational methods: The number of nucleated cells in each sample was estimated by amplification of reference gene primers within the assay. To quantify the absolute abundance of each unique TCRbeta CDR3 rearrangement, sequence reads were collapsed and filtered. Productive Simpson clonality was computed per sample as the square root of Simpson's diversity index over productive rearrangements. Not all clones reach the TCRdb copy of this immuneACCESS table, which keeps in-frame sequences only. Checked studies attribute under half of the gap to unresolved V genes and leave the rest unexplained. The V and J calls and the clone size are those of that table, but D and trimming were determined from the DNA. Across this sample there are 150,000 to 200,000 clones, with 65% to 85% seen only once. Around 5% of the sample is in the top ten clones.

Sequenced: PBMCs or T cells enriched from blood (not recorded which). This receptor was taken from an older man who had been exposed to COVID-19. This chain is built from TRBV4-3 and TRBJ1-1, with the identity of the D gene unclear. The CDR3 corresponds to CASSQVAGTNTEAFF. In nucleotide form, the sequence is TGCGCCAGCAGCCAAGTAGCCGGCACGAACACTGAAGCTTTCTTT.